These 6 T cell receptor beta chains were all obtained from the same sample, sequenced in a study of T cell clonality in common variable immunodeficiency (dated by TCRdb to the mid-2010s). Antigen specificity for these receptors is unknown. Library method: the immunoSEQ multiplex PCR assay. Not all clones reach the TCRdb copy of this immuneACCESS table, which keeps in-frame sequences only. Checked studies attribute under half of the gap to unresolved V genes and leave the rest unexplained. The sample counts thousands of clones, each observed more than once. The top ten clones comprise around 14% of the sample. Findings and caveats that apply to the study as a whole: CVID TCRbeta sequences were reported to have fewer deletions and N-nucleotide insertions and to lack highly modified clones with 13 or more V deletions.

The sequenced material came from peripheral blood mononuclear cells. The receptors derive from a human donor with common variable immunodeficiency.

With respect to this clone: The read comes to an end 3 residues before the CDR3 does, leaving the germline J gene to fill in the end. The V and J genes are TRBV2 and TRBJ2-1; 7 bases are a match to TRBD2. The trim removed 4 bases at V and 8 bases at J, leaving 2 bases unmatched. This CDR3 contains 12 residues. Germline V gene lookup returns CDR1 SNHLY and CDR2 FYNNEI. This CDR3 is CASSALAYEQFF. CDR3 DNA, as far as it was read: TGTGCCAGCAGTGCACTAGCGTATGAG.

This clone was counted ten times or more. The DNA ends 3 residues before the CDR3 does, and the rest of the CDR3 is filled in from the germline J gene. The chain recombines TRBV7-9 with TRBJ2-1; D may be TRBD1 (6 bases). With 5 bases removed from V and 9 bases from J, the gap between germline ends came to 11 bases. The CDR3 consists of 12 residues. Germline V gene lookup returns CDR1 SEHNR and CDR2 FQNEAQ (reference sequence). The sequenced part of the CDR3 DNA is TGTGCCAGCAGCCTACAGGGTTCTGAG. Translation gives CASSLQGSE. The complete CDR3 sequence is CASSLQGSEQFF. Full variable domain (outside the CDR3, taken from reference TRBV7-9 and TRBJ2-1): DTGVSQNPRHKITKRGQNVTFRCDPISEHNRLYWYRQTLGQGPEFLTYFQNEAQLEKSRLLSDRFSAERPKGSFSTLEIQRTEQGDSAMYLCASSLQGSEQFFGPGTRLTVL.

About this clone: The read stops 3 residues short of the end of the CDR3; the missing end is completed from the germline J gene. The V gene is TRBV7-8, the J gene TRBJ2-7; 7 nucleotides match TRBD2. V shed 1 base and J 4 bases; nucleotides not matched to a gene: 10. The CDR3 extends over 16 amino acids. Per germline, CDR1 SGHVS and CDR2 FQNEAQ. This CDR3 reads CASSLGPSGIFYEQYF. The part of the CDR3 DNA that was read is TGTGCCAGCAGCTTAGGTCCCAGCGGGATCTTTTACGAG.

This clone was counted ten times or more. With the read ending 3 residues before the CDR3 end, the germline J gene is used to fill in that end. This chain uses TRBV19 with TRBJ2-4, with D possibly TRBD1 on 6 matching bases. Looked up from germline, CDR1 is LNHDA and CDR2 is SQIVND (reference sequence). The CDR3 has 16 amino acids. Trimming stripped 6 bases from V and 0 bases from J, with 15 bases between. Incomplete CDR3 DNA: TGTGCCAGTAGCACGGGGACAAATCAAGCCAAAAACATT. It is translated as CASSTGTNQAKNI. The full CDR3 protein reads CASSTGTNQAKNIQYF.

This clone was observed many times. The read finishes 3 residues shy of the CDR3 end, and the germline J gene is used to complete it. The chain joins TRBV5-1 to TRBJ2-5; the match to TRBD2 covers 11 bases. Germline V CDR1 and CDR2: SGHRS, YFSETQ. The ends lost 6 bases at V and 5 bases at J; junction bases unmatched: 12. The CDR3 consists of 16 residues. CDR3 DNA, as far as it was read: TGCGCCAGCATCCCCGGGCTAGCGGGAGGAGGCGAGACC. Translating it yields CASIPGLAGGGET. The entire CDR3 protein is CASIPGLAGGGETQYF.

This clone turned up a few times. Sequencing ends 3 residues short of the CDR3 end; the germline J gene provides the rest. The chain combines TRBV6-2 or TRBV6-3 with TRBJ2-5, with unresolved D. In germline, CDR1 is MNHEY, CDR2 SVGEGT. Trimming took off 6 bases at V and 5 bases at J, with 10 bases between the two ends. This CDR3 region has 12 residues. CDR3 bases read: TGTGCCAGCAGGTACCCCCCGGAGACC. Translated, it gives CASRYPPET. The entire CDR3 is CASRYPPETQYF.